What follows are 18 T cell receptor beta chains derived from one specimen sequenced in a study of shared clonotypes between healthy human individuals. Generated by immunoSEQ multiplex PCR, the TCRdb table keeps only in-frame clones and is missing some. Among about 530,000 clones, 90% to 96% were seen once, and the ten largest hold approximately 0.06%. Sequencing was performed on naive CD4+ T cells sorted from blood. As to subset: CD45RA+ positively selected. The source is a woman in her 30s in good health.

This clone was seen only once. The chain carries TRBV11-3 and TRBJ2-1; possible D gene TRBD2, 5 bases. V lost 4 bases, J lost 5 bases, and 9 bases lay in between. The CDR3 consists of 13 residues. CDR1 is SGHNT and CDR2 is YENEEA in the germline V gene. The CDR3 sequence is CASSSLANNEQFF. CDR3 nucleotide sequence: TGTGCCAGCAGCTCTCTAGCCAACAATGAGCAGTTCTTC.

This chain joins TRBV7-2 and TRBJ2-1; D may correspond to TRBD1 or TRBD2 (5 bases each). The CDR3 totals 13 residues. CDR1 and CDR2 from the germline V gene are SGHTA and FQGNSA. The V gene lost 5 bases and the J gene lost 9 bases, with 14 bases spanning the gap. CDR3 region: CASSRGELLEQFF. CDR3 sequence (DNA): TGTGCCAGCAGCCGAGGGGAACTCCTTGAGCAGTTCTTC.

The V and J genes are TRBV6-5 and TRBJ2-5; 9 nucleotides align to TRBD2. Looked up from germline, CDR1 is MNHEY and CDR2 is SVGAGI. This CDR3 comprises 16 residues. The J segment lost 4 bases and the V segment lost 4 bases, leaving 10 bases of the junction unmatched. The CDR3 reads CASSSLIAGEGETQYF. CDR3 nucleotides: TGTGCCAGCAGTTCACTGATAGCGGGAGAGGGAGAGACCCAGTACTTC.

V gene TRBV5-6 combines with J gene TRBJ1-2, with a tentative D call TRBD1 (5 bases). Per germline, CDR1 SGHDT and CDR2 YYEEEE. V lost 5 bases and J lost 6, with 14 bases in between. The CDR3 extends over 13 amino acids. This CDR3 is CASSFTQGHGYTF. CDR3 nucleotides: TGTGCCAGCAGTTTTACTCAGGGCCATGGCTACACCTTC.

The chain employs TRBV18 and TRBJ2-1; a weak D match, TRBD2 (6 bases). CDR1 and CDR2 from the germline V gene are KGHSH and LQKENI. V was trimmed by 3 bases and J by 5 bases, leaving 20 bases between them. The CDR3 extends over 17 amino acids. The CDR3 DNA reads as TGTGCCAGCTCACCCTATTTGGGGAGGACCGGACACAATGAGCAGTTCTTC. Amino acid sequence: CASSPYLGRTGHNEQFF. The full variable domain, rest sourced from reference TRBV18 and TRBJ2-1, is NAGVMQNPRHLVRRRGQEARLRCSPMKGHSHVYWYRQLPEEGLKFMVYLQKENIIDESGMPKERFSAEFPKEGPSILRIQQVVRGDSAAYFCASSPYLGRTGHNEQFFGPGTRLTVL.

The V and J genes are TRBV27 and TRBJ1-6, with D uncertain. This CDR3 has 14 amino acids. The V and J ends lost 4 bases and 4 bases respectively, with 8 bases between them. The V gene's germline CDR1 is MNHEY and CDR2 SMNVEV (reference sequence). The CDR3 DNA reads TGTGCCAGCAGTTCGTCGGGTTATAATTCACCCCTCCACTTT. Translated, it gives CASSSSGYNSPLHF.

The chain combines TRBV19 with TRBJ2-1, with 8 bases fitting TRBD2. Germline CDR1 reads LNHDA; CDR2 reads SQIVND (reference sequence). J was trimmed by 6 bases and V by 4 bases; bases with no gene match: 2. This CDR3 has 13 amino acids. CDR3 DNA: TGTGCCAGTAGTACTAGCGGGTTCAATGAGCAGTTCTTC. This gives the protein CASSTSGFNEQFF.

The rearrangement uses TRBV9 and TRBJ2-7; 8 bases map to TRBD2. The germline V gene has CDR1 SGDLS and CDR2 YYNGEE. CDR3 length: 16 residues. V gave up 4 bases and J gave up 6 bases; unmatched junction bases: 15. CDR3 region: CASSSAPTAGAREQYF. CDR3 DNA sequence: TGTGCCAGCAGCTCAGCCCCCACAGCGGGAGCACGCGAGCAGTACTTC.

V and J are TRBV19 and TRBJ1-2; D is perhaps TRBD1 (5 bases). The CDR3 has 16 amino acids. CDR1 is LNHDA and CDR2 is SQIVND in the germline V gene (reference sequence). Trimming cost V 9 bases and J 7 bases, with 27 bases left between them. The CDR3 protein is CASMMSGRLPESGYTF. The DNA for the CDR3 is TGTGCCAGCATGATGTCGGGACGGCTCCCGGAATCTGGCTACACCTTC.

The V gene is TRBV6-5, the J gene TRBJ2-2; 8 bases map to TRBD2. The trim removed 6 bases at V and 7 bases at J, leaving 10 bases unmatched. There are 15 residues in the CDR3. Germline CDR1 reads MNHEY; CDR2 reads SVGAGI. Written as DNA, the CDR3 is TGTGCCAGCAGCCCACCCCGGACTAGCTTCGGGGAGCTGTTTTTT. It specifies CASSPPRTSFGELFF.

The genes are TRBV29-1 and TRBJ1-3; D not resolved. Trimming cost V 3 bases and J 0 bases, with 6 bases left between them. In germline, CDR1 is SQVTM, CDR2 ANQGSEA. The CDR3 covers 13 residues. In DNA, the CDR3 is TGCAGCGTTGAGCGGGACTCTGGAAACACCATATATTTT. This codes for CSVERDSGNTIYF.

This chain uses TRBV7-6 with TRBJ2-6; D may be TRBD2 (5 bases). Between the trimmed V and J ends, which lost 1 base and 0 bases, there was a span of 19 bases. The CDR3 consists of 20 residues. Germline-derived CDR1 and CDR2 are SGHVS and FNYEAQ. CDR3 region: CASSLERSKGISSGANVLTF. Written as DNA, the CDR3 is TGTGCCAGCAGCTTAGAGCGGTCTAAGGGCATTTCCTCTGGGGCCAACGTCCTGACTTTC.

This chain uses TRBV27 with TRBJ2-7; a weak D match, TRBD2 (6 bases). The germline CDR1 and CDR2 sequences are MNHEY and SMNVEV (reference sequence). Trimming stripped 3 bases from V and 7 bases from J, with 19 bases between. This CDR3 is 15 amino acids long. CDR3 residues: CASSFSAGFIAEQYF. The CDR3, as DNA: TGTGCCAGCAGTTTTTCAGCGGGTTTTATCGCAGAGCAGTACTTC.

The chain carries TRBV14 and TRBJ2-7; 7 nucleotides line up with TRBD2. CDR3 length: 14 amino acids. With 7 bases clipped from V and 4 bases from J, the junction kept 10 bases outside the gene matches. CDR1 and CDR2 (germline): SGHDN, FVKESK. The CDR3 loop is CASTPRGSWYEQYF. In nucleotides, the CDR3 is TGTGCCAGCACCCCCCGCGGGAGTTGGTACGAGCAGTACTTC.

The chain uses TRBV5-4 and TRBJ2-7, with D perhaps given as TRBD1 or TRBD2 (6 bases each). V lost 4 bases, J lost 1 base, and 18 bases lay in between. CDR3 size: 16 residues. The germline V gene has CDR1 SGHNT and CDR2 YYREEE (reference sequence). CDR3 protein: CASSQDWGADSYEQYF. In nucleotides, the CDR3 is TGTGCCAGCAGCCAAGATTGGGGGGCCGATTCCTACGAGCAGTACTTC.

This chain connects TRBV13 to TRBJ2-7; a weak D match, TRBD1 (6 bases). Germline V gene sequence: CDR1 PRHDT, CDR2 FYEKMQ (reference sequence). This CDR3 region has 14 residues. V was clipped by 4 bases and J by 3 bases, with 13 bases between them. The CDR3 DNA reads TGTGCCAGCAGCTCGACAGGTAGGGTCTACGAGCAGTACTTC. It is translated as CASSSTGRVYEQYF.

To note about this clone: This specimen includes other DNA sequences encoding the same CDR3. V gene TRBV19 combines with J gene TRBJ1-1, with unresolved D. The ends were cut back, 1 base at V and 11 bases at J, with 11 bases in the middle. The CDR3 runs 12 residues. In germline, CDR1 is LNHDA, CDR2 SQIVND (reference sequence). DNA of the CDR3: TGTGCCAGTAGTATAGGAAGAGGAGAGGCTTTCTTT. The encoded protein is CASSIGRGEAFF.

This chain joins TRBV5-1 and TRBJ2-3; possible D gene TRBD2, 5 bases. In germline, CDR1 is SGHRS, CDR2 YFSETQ. The CDR3 consists of 17 residues. V was clipped by 1 base and J by 4 bases, with 19 bases between them. This CDR3 is CASSLYPGSRPPDTQYF. The CDR3 nucleotides are TGCGCCAGCAGCTTGTACCCGGGATCAAGGCCCCCAGATACGCAGTATTTT. The full variable domain, rest sourced from reference TRBV5-1 and TRBJ2-3, is KAGVTQTPRYLIKTRGQQVTLSCSPISGHRSVSWYQQTPGQGLQFLFEYFSETQRNKGNFPGRFSGRQFSNSRSEMNVSTLELGDSALYLCASSLYPGSRPPDTQYFGPGTRLTVL.